This passage covers 21 T cell receptor beta chains from one sample sequenced in a study of cytomegalovirus exposure and HLA in healthy donors. PCR employed 60 Vbeta and 13 Jbeta primers. Data came from immunoSEQ multiplex PCR; TCRdb stores just in-frame clones and leaves some out. Found here are about 110,000 clones, 65% to 85% of them singletons; the top ten hold 2.5% to 3.5%. The sequenced sample was PBMCs. These receptors came from a male donor in good health and CMV-seropositive.

J is TRBJ2-3 and V is TRBV9; D is ambiguous. Germline V lookup: CDR1 SGDLS, CDR2 YYNGEE. The germline V and J ends were trimmed by 3 bases and 4 bases, with 9 bases remaining between them. CDR3 length: 13 residues. CDR3 amino acids: CASSEWPADTQYF. The CDR3 DNA is TGTGCCAGCAGCGAGTGGCCCGCAGATACGCAGTATTTT. Together with reference TRBV9 and TRBJ2-3, the CDR3 gives the full variable domain: DSGVTQTPKHLITATGQRVTLRCSPRSGDLSVYWYQQSLDQGLQFLIQYYNGEERAKGNILERFSAQQFPDLHSELNLSSLELGDSALYFCASSEWPADTQYFGPGTRLTVL.

The chain joins TRBV5-4 to TRBJ1-1, with 12 bases that match TRBD1. With 4 bases clipped from V and 4 bases from J, the junction kept 2 bases outside the gene matches. This CDR3 contains 14 residues. Germline V gene lookup returns CDR1 SGHNT and CDR2 YYREEE (reference sequence). The CDR3 nucleotides read TGTGCCAGCAGCAGGGACAGGGGGCCCACTGAAGCTTTCTTT. It is translated as CASSRDRGPTEAFF. Supplemented by reference TRBV5-4 and TRBJ1-1, the full variable domain reads ETGVTQSPTHLIKTRGQQVTLRCSSQSGHNTVSWYQQALGQGPQFIFQYYREEENGRGNFPPRFSGLQFPNYSSELNVNALELDDSALYLCASSRDRGPTEAFFGQGTRLTVV.

The J gene is TRBJ1-5, the V gene TRBV30; D is unclear. The CDR3 length is 15 residues. CDR1 and CDR2 (germline): GTSNPN, SVGIG (reference sequence). V lost 0 bases and J lost 9, with 18 bases in between. CDR3 region: CAWSVPGAAPRPQHF. CDR3 DNA: TGTGCCTGGAGTGTACCGGGAGCTGCCCCCCGGCCCCAGCATTTT.

With regard to this clone: A read error may account for a junction end that differs from germline. CDR3 coding DNA: TGTTCCAGCAGCCCAGCGAGGCGGGCGGAGACCCAGTACTTC. It translates to CSSSPARRAETQYF. This rearrangement joins TRBV7-9 to TRBJ2-5; tentative D call: TRBD2 (5 bases). CDR1 and CDR2 from the germline V gene are SEHNR and FQNEAQ (reference sequence). This CDR3 has 14 amino acids.

V gene TRBV6-1 combines with J gene TRBJ1-3; D is ambiguous. The germline gives CDR1 MNHNS, CDR2 SASEGT. This CDR3 region has 11 residues. V lost 2 bases, J lost 9 bases, and 5 bases lay in between. The CDR3 sequence: CASSELITIYF. CDR3 nucleotide sequence: TGTGCCAGCAGTGAACTTATCACCATATATTTT.

The genes are TRBV6-4 and TRBJ2-1; tentatively, D is TRBD2 (5 bases). V lost 1 base and J lost 9, with 7 bases in between. This CDR3 contains 12 residues. The germline V gene has CDR1 MRHNA and CDR2 SNTAGT. The CDR3 reads CASSDFAGEQFF. The CDR3 DNA follows: TGTGCCAGCAGTGACTTCGCGGGTGAGCAGTTCTTC.

The V and J genes are TRBV10-3 and TRBJ2-1, with D perhaps matching TRBD1 (6 bases). The length of the CDR3 is 14 residues. CDR1 is ENHRY and CDR2 is SYGVKD in the germline V gene. The V and J ends lost 6 bases and 3 bases respectively, with 12 bases between them. The CDR3 bases are TGTGCCATCAGATTACCGGGACACTACAATGAGCAGTTCTTC. It yields the protein CAIRLPGHYNEQFF.

J is TRBJ1-5 and V is TRBV10-2; 8 bases match TRBD1. The V segment lost 7 bases and the J segment 2 bases; nucleotides outside the gene matches: 13. The CDR3 length is 17 residues. Germline values: CDR1 WSHSY, CDR2 SAAADI. This CDR3 is CASNQGTGLSGNQPQHF. The CDR3 coding sequence is TGCGCCAGCAACCAAGGGACAGGCCTTTCGGGCAATCAGCCCCAGCATTTT.

V and J are TRBV4-1 and TRBJ2-5; possibly TRBD2 for D (6 bases). V was trimmed by 0 bases and J by 2 bases, leaving 10 bases between them. The CDR3 runs to 15 residues. Per the germline V gene, CDR1 is MGHRA and CDR2 is YSYEKL. The CDR3 DNA reads TGCGCCAGCAGCCAAGATGGAGGGCAACAAGAGACCCAGTACTTC. This sequence encodes CASSQDGGQQETQYF.

V is TRBV6-1 and J is TRBJ1-1, with D maybe TRBD1 (5 bases). Trimming pared 3 bases from V and 7 bases from J, leaving 18 bases between. The CDR3 contains 15 residues. In germline, CDR1 is MNHNS, CDR2 SASEGT. CDR3 protein: CASSDSLGGIGEAFF. CDR3 bases: TGTGCCAGCAGTGACTCCCTGGGGGGGATCGGTGAAGCTTTCTTT.

The chain joins TRBV5-6 to TRBJ2-1, with TRBD2 matching over 7 bases. V shed 4 bases and J 3 bases; nucleotides not matched to a gene: 7. The CDR3 runs to 15 residues. Germline loops: CDR1 SGHDT, CDR2 YYEEEE. The CDR3 loop reads CASSPSGGSYNEQFF. In nucleotides, the CDR3 is TGTGCCAGCAGCCCTTCGGGCGGGAGCTACAATGAGCAGTTCTTC.

The V gene is TRBV7-8, the J gene TRBJ2-7, with D uncertain. This CDR3 is 17 amino acids long. Germline V gives CDR1 SGHVS, CDR2 FQNEAQ. V was pared by 1 base and J by 0 bases, with 16 bases between. In nucleotides, the CDR3 is TGTGCCAGCAGCTTAGTTTTCGTCTTGGCTTCCTCCTACGAGCAGTACTTC. The encoded protein is CASSLVFVLASSYEQYF.

This clone was found a few times. Compared with germline, one end of the junction differs, possibly owing to a read error. The rearrangement joins TRBV28 to TRBJ1-5, with 11 positions matching TRBD1. Germline CDR1 reads MDHEN; CDR2 reads SYDVKM. The CDR3 spans 14 residues. Written as DNA, the CDR3 is TGTGCCAGCAGTTTAGGGACAGGGGGTCAGCCCCAGAATTTT. Its protein product is CASSLGTGGQPQNF.

The rearrangement uses TRBV7-8 and TRBJ2-2; unclear D gene. Germline V gene sequence: CDR1 SGHVS, CDR2 FQNEAQ. The V end lost 6 bases, the J end lost 4 bases, and 12 bases lay between the germline ends. This CDR3 is 14 amino acids long. The CDR3 reads CASSSPERTGELFF. Written as DNA, the CDR3 is TGTGCCAGCAGTTCTCCGGAGCGCACCGGGGAGCTGTTTTTT.

The V gene is TRBV5-4, the J gene TRBJ2-4; 13 positions agree with TRBD2. CDR1 is SGHNT and CDR2 is YYREEE in the germline V gene (reference sequence). This CDR3 has 18 residues. V gave up 5 bases and J gave up 1 base; unmatched junction bases: 9. DNA for the CDR3: TGTGCCAGCAGGGGCGGGACTAGCGGGAACCCTGCCAAAAACATTCAGTACTTC. Translation gives CASRGGTSGNPAKNIQYF.

The V gene is TRBV9, the J gene TRBJ1-1, with D perhaps TRBD1 (5 bases). Germline V CDR1 and CDR2: SGDLS, YYNGEE. The CDR3 contains 16 residues. Deletions cut 9 bases from V and 6 bases from J, with 27 bases between. The CDR3 loop reads CATDGDGGGRRAEAFF. The DNA of the CDR3 is TGTGCCACCGACGGGGACGGTGGAGGGCGAAGGGCTGAAGCTTTCTTT.

This clone was observed a handful of times. The rearrangement uses TRBV7-9 and TRBJ2-5, with D unclear. Germline V gene data show CDR1 as SEHNR and CDR2 as FQNEAQ (reference sequence). This CDR3 region has 14 residues. V was pared by 1 base and J by 1 base, with 7 bases between. The CDR3 DNA follows: TGTGCCAGCAGCTTAGTTCCTAGCCAAGAGACCCAGTACTTC. Translating it yields CASSLVPSQETQYF.

The rearrangement links TRBV28 to TRBJ2-2; 10 nucleotides line up with TRBD2. Per germline, CDR1 MDHEN and CDR2 SYDVKM. With V trimmed by 1 base and J by 4 bases, 6 bases remained unmatched. This CDR3 region has 17 residues. The CDR3 region has the DNA TGTGCCAGCAGTTTATCCCTAGCGGGAGTTCTCACCGGGGAGCTGTTTTTT. Amino acid sequence: CASSLSLAGVLTGELFF. Full variable domain (missing parts from reference TRBV28 and TRBJ2-2): DVKVTQSSRYLVKRTGEKVFLECVQDMDHENMFWYRQDPGLGLRLIYFSYDVKMKEKGDIPEGYSVSREKKERFSLILESASTNQTSMYLCASSLSLAGVLTGELFFGEGSRLTVL.

The rearrangement joins TRBV4-3 to TRBJ2-7; tentatively, D is TRBD2 (5 bases). Germline V lookup: CDR1 LGHNA, CDR2 YSLEER. The CDR3 is 13 residues long. Deletions cut 3 bases from V and 5 bases from J, with 11 bases between. The CDR3 nucleotides are TGCGCCAGCAGCCAGTCGAGGGTAGACGAGCAGTACTTC. This encodes CASSQSRVDEQYF.

This chain links TRBV25-1 with TRBJ1-1; 7 nucleotides agree with TRBD1. Losses at the gene ends were 5 bases for V and 4 bases for J; bases not matched to a gene: 10. This CDR3 is 15 amino acids long. CDR1 and CDR2 from the germline V gene are MGHDK and SYGVNS. Written as DNA, the CDR3 is TGTGCCAGCAGTAGTGTAAGGGGGCGTTCCACTGAAGCTTTCTTT. It is translated as CASSSVRGRSTEAFF.

The chain employs TRBV4-2 and TRBJ2-7; D remains unclear. The CDR3 has 17 amino acids. Germline CDR1 LGHNA, CDR2 YNFKEQ. V was pared by 4 bases and J by 2 bases, with 21 bases between. CDR3 residues: CASSPIQTALFPYEQYF. For the CDR3, the DNA is TGTGCCAGCAGCCCGATCCAAACAGCCCTCTTCCCCTACGAGCAGTACTTC.